This TCR beta chain was recorded in a study of HIV-infected patients and healthy controls. TCRdb recomputed calls from the 5' RACE reads with MiXCR, one row per CDR3 protein. This sample has roughly 68,000 distinct CDR3 sequences; roughly 21% occur once, and the top ten carry 1.4% to 1.5%. What was sequenced was CD4+ T cells from blood. The receptor was isolated from a human donor in good health.

The CDR3 region is CASSPGHTQYF. In DNA form, the CDR3 reads TGTGCCAGCAGTCCGGGTCATACGCAGTATTTT. The chain is built from TRBV6-6 and TRBJ2-3, with no clear D. The V and J ends lost 5 bases and 7 bases respectively, with 7 bases between them. CDR3 length: 11 amino acids. Germline assignment: CDR1 MNHNY and CDR2 SVGAGI (reference sequence).